A selection of T cell receptor beta chains follows, all from one sample in a study of identical twins. TCRdb passed the 5' RACE reads through MiXCR, listing each CDR3 protein once. The data hold 1.5 million to 2 million distinct CDR3 sequences, with around 33% observed a single time. What was sequenced was cord blood. The receptor source for this set is a newborn girl in good health. Each CDR3 is given with its conserved first and last residue. Each record gives: J gene, clone size, D gene, V gene, CDR3 protein, CDR3 DNA. The D gene is left open where the match is weak. Size values are once, few and many counts, or a class for expanded clones, and some rows have none.

j_gene: TRBJ1-1; abundance: .; d_gene: .; v_gene: TRBV20-1; CDR3aa: CSARFYRANTEAFF; CDR3nt: TGCAGTGCTAGGTTTTACAGGGCTAACACTGAAGCTTTCTTT
j_gene: TRBJ1-4; abundance: .; d_gene: .; v_gene: TRBV6-6; CDR3aa: CASSSRAGTNEKLFF; CDR3nt: TGTGCCAGCAGTTCCCGGGCCGGGACTAATGAAAAACTGTTTTTT
j_gene: TRBJ2-5; abundance: few; d_gene: TRBD2; v_gene: TRBV20-1; CDR3aa: CSPSGRFKETQYF; CDR3nt: TGCAGTCCCAGCGGGAGGTTTAAAGAGACCCAGTACTTC
j_gene: TRBJ1-6; abundance: .; d_gene: .; v_gene: TRBV6-5; CDR3aa: CASNKGRPNSPLHF; CDR3nt: TGTGCCAGCAACAAAGGCCGTCCTAATTCACCCCTCCACTTT
j_gene: TRBJ1-2; abundance: .; d_gene: .; v_gene: TRBV7-2; CDR3aa: CASSLPTGRYGGYTF; CDR3nt: TGTGCCAGCAGCTTACCAACAGGGAGGTACGGTGGCTACACCTTC
j_gene: TRBJ2-7; abundance: few; d_gene: TRBD1; v_gene: TRBV12-3/TRBV12-4; CDR3aa: CASRVDRFSYEQYF; CDR3nt: TGTGCCAGCAGAGTGGACAGGTTCTCCTACGAGCAGTACTTC
j_gene: TRBJ2-5; abundance: few; d_gene: .; v_gene: TRBV10-3; CDR3aa: CAIGPLETQYF; CDR3nt: TGTGCCATCGGGCCACTCGAGACCCAGTACTTC
j_gene: TRBJ1-5; abundance: .; d_gene: TRBD1; v_gene: TRBV24-1; CDR3aa: CATGDSFSNPPQHF; CDR3nt: TGTGCCACCGGGGACAGCTTTAGCAATCCGCCCCAGCATTTT
j_gene: TRBJ2-1; abundance: few; d_gene: TRBD1; v_gene: TRBV6-5; CDR3aa: CASSPHRGLSWNEQFF; CDR3nt: TGTGCCAGCAGTCCTCACAGGGGGCTCAGTTGGAATGAGCAGTTCTTC
j_gene: TRBJ2-7; abundance: .; d_gene: .; v_gene: TRBV11-2; CDR3aa: CASSPHTGSYEQYF; CDR3nt: TGTGCCAGCAGTCCACATACAGGGTCCTACGAGCAGTACTTC